The rows below give T cell receptor beta chains drawn from one sample of a study of cytomegalovirus exposure and HLA in healthy donors. Using immunoSEQ multiplex PCR, the repertoire was profiled, and TCRdb retains in-frame clones only, with some absent. The sample contains fewer than 200,000 clones, 70% to 90% of which appear only once. Sequenced sample: PBMCs. These receptors all stem from a woman between 25 and 40 years old in good health and CMV-seropositive. The CDR3 runs from the conserved cysteine through the conserved F or W. D genes are given only for firm matches. Some rows have no size entry. The others give once, few or many, or a class for an expanded clone.

>TRBV5-6|.|TRBJ1-1|.
CASSFGRGQAFF
TGTGCCAGCAGCTTTGGTAGGGGCCAAGCTTTCTTT
>TRBV10-3|TRBD1|TRBJ1-6|.
CAISGQGPKDSPLHF
TGTGCCATCAGTGGACAGGGGCCCAAGGATTCACCCCTCCACTTT
>TRBV6-6|.|TRBJ2-7|.
CASSYSAGQSYEQYF
TGTGCCAGCAGTTACTCCGCGGGACAGTCCTACGAGCAGTACTTC
>TRBV9|.|TRBJ1-3|.
CASSLGLGGTGNTIYF
TGTGCCAGCAGCCTGGGACTTGGGGGAACTGGAAACACCATATATTTT
>TRBV18|TRBD2|TRBJ2-5|.
CASSPRMTGGTETQYF
TGTGCCAGCTCACCACGGATGACGGGGGGGACGGAGACCCAGTACTTC
>TRBV27|.|TRBJ1-4|.
CASSPYRTSRSEKLFF
TGTGCCAGCAGTCCGTACAGGACGTCTCGCTCTGAAAAACTGTTTTTT
>TRBV7-6|TRBD1|TRBJ2-2|.
CASSLAGTGTGYTGELFF
TGTGCCAGCAGCTTAGCGGGAACCGGGACAGGGTACACCGGGGAGCTGTTTTTT
>TRBV15|.|TRBJ1-1|once
CAVRESTEAFF
TGTGCCGTAAGGGAGAGCACTGAAGCTTTCTTT
>TRBV30|.|TRBJ1-1|.
CAWSVYTEAFF
TGTGCCTGGAGTGTCTACACTGAAGCTTTCTTT
>TRBV18|TRBD2|TRBJ2-5|.
CASSPKWTSGQETQYF
TGTGCCAGCTCACCGAAATGGACTAGCGGACAAGAGACCCAGTACTTC
>TRBV5-4|.|TRBJ2-1|.
CASSLESADEQFF
TGTGCCAGCAGCTTGGAGTCCGCAGATGAGCAGTTCTTC
>TRBV4-1|.|TRBJ1-4|.
CASSQDLRGPNEKLFF
TGCGCCAGCAGCCAAGATCTTAGAGGGCCTAATGAAAAACTGTTTTTT
>TRBV7-2|.|TRBJ2-4|.
CASTPAGPAKNIQYF
TGTGCCAGCACCCCAGCAGGCCCGGCCAAAAACATTCAGTACTTC
>TRBV7-2|.|TRBJ1-5|.
CASSLTPGIRQPQHF
TGTGCCAGCAGCTTAACCCCAGGGATCCGCCAGCCCCAGCATTTT
>TRBV9|.|TRBJ1-5|.
CASSGREQPQHF
TGTGCCAGCAGCGGCAGGGAACAGCCCCAGCATTTT
>TRBV13|TRBD2|TRBJ2-7|.
CASSPGLAHEQYF
TGTGCCAGCAGCCCCGGACTAGCCCACGAGCAGTACTTC
>TRBV10-3|TRBD2|TRBJ2-5|.
CAISESRGWETQYF
TGTGCCATCAGTGAGTCGCGGGGGTGGGAGACCCAGTACTTC
>TRBV6-5|.|TRBJ1-5|.
CASKALVTGYQPQHF
TGTGCCAGCAAAGCCTTAGTTACGGGGTATCAGCCCCAGCATTTT
>TRBV19|TRBD2|TRBJ2-1|.
CASSISQRGQDEQFF
TGTGCCAGTAGTATCTCCCAGCGGGGTCAAGATGAGCAGTTCTTC
>TRBV27|TRBD2|TRBJ2-7|few
CASSLDSPASGFYEQYF
TGTGCCAGCAGTTTGGATTCTCCGGCTAGCGGATTCTACGAGCAGTACTTC
>TRBV4-1|.|TRBJ1-1|.
CASSRRETGNTEAFF
TGCGCCAGCAGCCGGAGAGAGACGGGGAACACTGAAGCTTTCTTT
>TRBV28|TRBD2|TRBJ2-3|.
CASSPGGAGTDTQYF
TGTGCCAGCAGTCCCGGGGGGGCCGGAACAGATACGCAGTATTTT
>TRBV7-2|.|TRBJ2-6|.
CASSLASSGANVLTF
TGTGCCAGCAGCTTAGCCAGCTCTGGGGCCAACGTCCTGACTTTC
>TRBV19|.|TRBJ1-2|.
CASSIERAYGYTF
TGTGCCAGTAGTATAGAGCGGGCCTATGGCTACACCTTC
>TRBV6-1|TRBD2|TRBJ2-3|few
CASLGLAGGKDTQYF
TGTGCCAGCCTCGGGCTAGCGGGGGGGAAAGATACGCAGTATTTT
>TRBV4-3|.|TRBJ2-3|.
CASSQSRSLVRTQYF
TGCGCCAGCAGCCAAAGTAGGAGTCTCGTGCGTACGCAGTATTTT
>TRBV19|TRBD2|TRBJ2-5|.
CASSMSGAQETQYF
TGTGCCAGTAGTATGAGCGGGGCTCAAGAGACCCAGTACTTC
>TRBV19|.|TRBJ1-1|once
CASSISVNTEAFF
TGTGCCAGTAGTATCTCTGTGAACACTGAAGCTTTCTTT
>TRBV30|.|TRBJ1-2|.
CAWTRGTLYGYTF
TGTGCCTGGACAAGGGGAACCCTCTATGGCTACACCTTC
>TRBV7-2|.|TRBJ1-2|.
CASSLSGDYGYTF
TGTGCCAGCAGCTTATCCGGAGACTATGGCTACACCTTC
>TRBV5-6|.|TRBJ1-4|once
CASSLFGGEREKLFF
TGTGCCAGCAGCTTGTTTGGGGGCGAGAGGGAAAAACTGTTTTTT
>TRBV19|.|TRBJ2-3|.
CASSKRTETSTDTQYF
TGTGCCAGTAGTAAGCGGACCGAGACTAGCACAGATACGCAGTATTTT
>TRBV7-6|.|TRBJ2-5|once
CASSLIDGGETQYF
TGTGCCAGCAGCTTAATTGACGGAGGGGAGACCCAGTACTTC
>TRBV19|TRBD2|TRBJ2-1|.
CASSRDYFSYNEQFF
TGTGCCAGTAGTAGGGACTATTTCTCCTACAATGAGCAGTTCTTC